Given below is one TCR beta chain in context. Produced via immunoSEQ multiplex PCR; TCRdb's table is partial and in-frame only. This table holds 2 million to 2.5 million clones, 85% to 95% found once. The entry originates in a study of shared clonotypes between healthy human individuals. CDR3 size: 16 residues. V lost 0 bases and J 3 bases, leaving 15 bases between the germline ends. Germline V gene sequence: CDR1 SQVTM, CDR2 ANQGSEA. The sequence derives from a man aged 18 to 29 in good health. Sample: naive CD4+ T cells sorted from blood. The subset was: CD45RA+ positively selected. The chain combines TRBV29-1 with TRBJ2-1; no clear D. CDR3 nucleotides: TGCAGCGTTGAAGAGCGTGGTAGGGATTACTACAATGAGCAGTTCTTC. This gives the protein CSVEERGRDYYNEQFF.